A selection of T cell receptor beta chains follows, all from one sample in a study of PD-1 blockade in mismatch repair-deficient tumors. Method: immunoSEQ multiplex PCR; TCRdb's copy keeps in-frame clones and lacks some. The table lists over 100,000 clones, about 74% of them singletons. The sequencing used peripheral blood, collected approximately 60 weeks after starting pembrolizumab. These receptors originate from an adult with mismatch repair-deficient cancer. CDR3s include the opening cysteine and the closing phenylalanine or tryptophan. Each record gives: J gene, D gene, clone size, V gene, CDR3 length, CDR3 DNA, CDR3 protein. D genes are given only for firm matches. For some rows the clone size is stated as once, few or many, or as a class when expanded; others skip it.

>TRBJ2-1|-|-|TRBV11-2|14
TGTGCCAGCAGCCAGACTAGATCCCGCGATGAGCAGTTCTTC
CASSQTRSRDEQFF
>TRBJ2-2|-|-|TRBV5-1|16
TGCGCCAGCAGCTTGGTGTCTGGGACAACCACCGGGGAGCTGTTTTTT
CASSLVSGTTTGELFF
>TRBJ2-2|TRBD1|few|TRBV5-5|16
TGTGCCAGCAGCTGGGACAGGACAACGAACACCGGGGAGCTGTTTTTT
CASSWDRTTNTGELFF
>TRBJ2-7|-|once|TRBV6-6|15
TGTGCCAGCAGTTACTCCCCGCAGGGAACCTACGAGCAGTACTTC
CASSYSPQGTYEQYF
>TRBJ2-2|TRBD1|-|TRBV7-7|15
TGTGCTAGCAGCCCCGGGACAGGGGTTGGCGGGGAGCTGTTTTTT
CASSPGTGVGGELFF
>TRBJ2-5|TRBD2|-|TRBV15|16
TGTGCCACCAGCAGGGAGGCTACGGGGGGTCGGGAGACCCAGTACTTC
CATSREATGGRETQYF
>TRBJ1-1|TRBD1|-|TRBV7-9|15
TGTGCCAGCAGCGCCCGGGACAGGACCCTTCCTGAAGCTTTCTTT
CASSARDRTLPEAFF
>TRBJ2-7|-|-|TRBV21-1|14
TGTGCCAGCAGCAAAGTCGGACAGGGTGGCGGGCAGTACTTC
CASSKVGQGGGQYF
>TRBJ2-5|-|-|TRBV10-3|14
TGTGCCTCCGGCGATGGCCCCGCAGGTGAGACCCAGTACTTC
CASGDGPAGETQYF
>TRBJ1-1|-|-|TRBV5-1|13
TGCGCCAGCAGCTTACTCGAGAACACTGAAGCTTTCTTT
CASSLLENTEAFF
>TRBJ1-3|-|-|TRBV9|14
TGTGCCAGCAGCGTAGTAGGGGACGGAAACACCATATATTTT
CASSVVGDGNTIYF
>TRBJ2-2|TRBD2|-|TRBV6-1|15
TGTGCCAGCACTCTGACTAGCGGGAACACCGGGGAGCTGTTTTTT
CASTLTSGNTGELFF
>TRBJ2-7|TRBD2|-|TRBV5-1|15
TGCGCCAGCAGCAAGGGACTAGCGGCAAGCTACGAGCAGTACTTC
CASSKGLAASYEQYF
>TRBJ2-5|-|-|TRBV9|15
TGTGCCAGCAGCCTCCCCGGGGGATCTCAAGAGACCCAGTACTTC
CASSLPGGSQETQYF
>TRBJ2-7|TRBD1|-|TRBV11-3|16
TGTGCCAGCAGTTCGCCAGCGGGACAGGGATTATACGAGCAGTACTTC
CASSSPAGQGLYEQYF
>TRBJ2-7|-|few|TRBV6-1|15
TGTGCCAGCAGTGAAGACCACAGTGGGCTCTACGAGCAGTACTTC
CASSEDHSGLYEQYF
>TRBJ1-3|-|-|TRBV10-3|14
TGTGCCATCAGTGGGCGAGGGAGCAGGGACACCATATATTTT
CAISGRGSRDTIYF
>TRBJ1-1|TRBD1|-|TRBV7-9|16
TGTGCCAGCAGAACCGGACAGGGGTCCCTGAACACTGAAGCTTTCTTT
CASRTGQGSLNTEAFF
>TRBJ1-5|TRBD1|-|TRBV7-3|16
TGTGCCAGCAGCTCCCTCCAGGGGGTATGGAATCAGCCCCAGCATTTT
CASSSLQGVWNQPQHF
>TRBJ2-2|-|-|TRBV4-2|14
TGTGCCAGCAGCCAAGAGGGGGACTCAGGGGAGCTGTTTTTT
CASSQEGDSGELFF
>TRBJ2-7|TRBD1|-|TRBV5-5|14
TGTGCCAGCAGCATCGGACAGGGGGCCCACGAGCAGTACTTC
CASSIGQGAHEQYF
>TRBJ2-7|-|-|TRBV5-8|16
TGTGCCAGCAGCTTAATGGATTCCGGATTGATCTACGAGCAGTACTTC
CASSLMDSGLIYEQYF